These 5 T cell receptor beta chains originate from one sample sequenced in a study of blood T cells in healthy people across ages. The authors ran a second PCR of 7 to 11 cycles using a sample-barcoded 5' primer and a J-beta primer mix. TCRdb used MiXCR to reprocess the 5' RACE reads, holding one entry per CDR3 protein. The profile shows about 800,000 distinct CDR3 sequences, 25% of them singletons. These same records also appear under a second study, on T cells of mothers and their children.

The specimen sequenced was blood. These receptors all stem from a boy aged 5-17 years in good health.

This clonotype has only a few counts. The V call is TRBV20-1, the J call TRBJ2-5; a weak D match, TRBD2 (6 bases). Germline V gene data show CDR1 as DFQATT and CDR2 as SNEGSKA (reference sequence). There are 18 residues in the CDR3. Trimming took 0 bases from V and 1 from J, leaving 21 bases between them. The CDR3 spells CSARDSAELAVIQETQYF. DNA for the CDR3: TGCAGTGCTAGAGATTCGGCCGAACTAGCAGTTATCCAAGAGACCCAGTACTTC.

This clonotype came up a few times. The chain joins TRBV20-1 to TRBJ1-5; 7 bases fit TRBD1. Germline lookup yields CDR1 DFQATT and CDR2 SNEGSKA (reference sequence). V lost 5 bases, J lost 4 bases, and 11 bases stayed unmatched. The CDR3 is 15 residues long. CDR3 DNA: TGCAGTGCTTCAAAACAGGGGTGGGGGAATCAGCCCCAGCATTTT. It is translated as CSASKQGWGNQPQHF.

This chain links TRBV20-1 with TRBJ1-1; D perhaps matches TRBD1 (5 bases). V lost 6 bases, J lost 0 bases, and 11 bases lay in between. The CDR3 has 13 amino acids. Germline V gene sequence: CDR1 DFQATT, CDR2 SNEGSKA (reference sequence). The CDR3 bases are TGCAGTGCCACGACAGAGATGAACACTGAAGCTTTCTTT. Its protein is CSATTEMNTEAFF.

This clonotype has ten or more counts. The chain has TRBV27 and TRBJ2-1; TRBD2 might be the D (6 bases). The J call may be in error: the DNA end matches TRBJ2-7 better. Germline V gene data show CDR1 as MNHEY and CDR2 as SMNVEV (reference sequence). This CDR3 spans 14 amino acids. CDR3 DNA sequence: TGTGCCAGCAGCTGGACGGGCGGGACCTACGAGCAGTACTTC. Amino acids: CASSWTGGTYEQYF.

The rearrangement uses TRBV4-3 and TRBJ2-1, with TRBD2 matching 11 bases. The CDR3 consists of 16 residues. Germline V gene sequence: CDR1 LGHNA, CDR2 YSLEER. V was pared by 0 bases and J by 7 bases, with 5 bases of the junction left unmatched. The CDR3 DNA reads TGCGCCAGCAGCCAAGAGGCGGCTAGCGGGAGGAATGAGCAGTTCTTC. Its protein product is CASSQEAASGRNEQFF.